This TCR beta chain was identified in a study of OX40 agonist ivuxolimab in advanced cancers. Study as a whole: Dose-escalation subjects each had hepatocellular carcinoma, melanoma, renal cell or head and neck cancer.

V dropped 6 bases and J dropped 3 bases, with 10 bases sitting between them. The germline CDR1 and CDR2 sequences are SNHLY and FYNNEI. The CDR3 has 13 residues. Generated by immunoSEQ multiplex PCR, the TCRdb table keeps only in-frame clones and is missing some. Of roughly 60,000 clones listed, approximately 91% are singletons. Comments on this clone: Antigen specificity is unknown.

Study results and limitations: Clonal expansion was seen in CD4+ and CD8+ blood T cells by week 6 at 0.1 to 3.0 mg/kg. In general, CD8+ T cells held more expanded clones than CD4+ did, on average. No determination was made of the antigen specificity of the expanded peripheral T cells.

Here the sequenced sample was CD4+ or CD8+ T cells sorted from blood, taken in a trial of the OX40 agonist ivuxolimab. The receptor's source is an adult with an advanced solid tumor such as melanoma, head and neck, liver or kidney cancer. This sequence joins TRBV2 and TRBJ2-3, with a possible D match to TRBD2 (6 bases). The CDR3 DNA reads TGTGCCAGCAGGTGGGAGGCGACAGATACGCAGTATTTT. Amino acid sequence: CASRWEATDTQYF. The whole variable domain, filled in from reference TRBV2 and TRBJ2-3, reads EPEVTQTPSHQVTQMGQEVILRCVPISNHLYFYWYRQILGQKVEFLVSFYNNEISEKSEIFDDQFSVERPDGSNFTLKIRSTKLEDSAMYFCASRWEATDTQYFGPGTRLTVL.